This entry describes one T cell receptor (beta chain). This clonotype was counted at least ten times. Its cognate antigen has yet to be identified. The input lacks base qualities; no much larger clone sits a single base away. These data are taken from a study of CD8 T cells in ankylosing spondylitis (dated by TCRdb to 2015 to 2018). Regarding the complete study: The study set out to find disease-linked TCR variants by profiling T cell receptor beta repertoires in ankylosing spondylitis patients and healthy donors. Peripheral blood was sampled, and synovial fluid was additionally collected from ankylosing spondylitis patients. The full study cohort comprised about 24 ankylosing spondylitis patients and 110 or so healthy donors.

General findings and caveats noted by the study authors: Some motif variants were previously reported in synovial fluid and blood of reactive arthritis patients, suggesting common disease-initiation mechanisms. The disease-linked clones were reported to be significantly enriched in matched synovial fluid samples from ankylosing spondylitis patients. The disease-linked clones showed a CD8+ phenotype and occurred at relatively low frequencies in peripheral blood. Blood from ankylosing spondylitis patients appeared to be characterized by a TCR beta motif made up of several highly homologous amino acid variants.

CDR1 and CDR2, per the germline V gene, are SQVTM and ANQGSEA. Taken from cysteine to phenylalanine, the CDR3 has 13 residues. Just the 39-base CDR3 DNA is kept, in frame starting at base 1. V loses 2 bases, J loses 8 bases, and the germline ends lie 12 bases apart. Reads for this sample came from an Illumina HiSeq 2500. Quantitative 5'-RACE with molecular barcodes was the method used to prepare the TCR beta libraries. From the authors' description of their analysis: To identify disease-linked TCR variants, a new computational method was used, one built on a probabilistic model of VDJ rearrangement. TCRdb trimmed public reads at Q25 via fastp, called clones via MiXCR and kept in-frame beta chains. One record per CDR3 amino acid sequence lists the most common genes and DNA. The V and J calls shown here were made by TCRdb, not taken from the authors' results. Within this sample are approximately 60,000 distinct CDR3 sequences, with under 7.5% of them counted one time only. Roughly 4.8% of the sample belongs to the ten largest clones.

Synovial fluid samples were paired with blood samples taken from the same ankylosing spondylitis patients. The TCR originated in a male donor with ankylosing spondylitis. The chain was built from TRBV29-1 and TRBJ1-4; TRBD1 is possibly the D segment (5 matching bases). The specimen sequenced was synovial fluid, either unsorted or a sorted T cell fraction (not recorded which). The nucleotide sequence is given as TGCAGCGTTGAAAACAGGCGGGGAGAAAAACTGTTTTTT. This translates into CSVENRRGEKLFF.